This T cell receptor beta chain was recovered during a study of blood T cell repertoires in COVID-19. Clinical histories supplied by participants themselves formed the basis of cohort assignment. For recovered donors of Cohort 3, there were two negative PCRs, clearance, or symptom resolution. Some clones are missing from TCRdb's copy, which holds only in-frame ones; the method was immunoSEQ multiplex PCR. This table has over 250,000 clones, approximately 90% appearing once. Trimming cost V 5 bases and J 5 bases, with 15 bases left between them. The CDR3 sequence is 15 residues long. The germline V gene encodes CDR1 LNHDA and CDR2 SQIVND (reference sequence).

The V and J genes are TRBV19 and TRBJ1-4; unclear D gene. This clonotype originated in a woman younger than 35 who had recovered from COVID-19. Sequencing was carried out using PBMCs or T cells enriched from blood (not recorded which). As DNA, the CDR3 is TGTGCCAGTAGTTTGCGACAATCGGAAAATGAAAAACTGTTTTTT. This gives the protein CASSLRQSENEKLFF.